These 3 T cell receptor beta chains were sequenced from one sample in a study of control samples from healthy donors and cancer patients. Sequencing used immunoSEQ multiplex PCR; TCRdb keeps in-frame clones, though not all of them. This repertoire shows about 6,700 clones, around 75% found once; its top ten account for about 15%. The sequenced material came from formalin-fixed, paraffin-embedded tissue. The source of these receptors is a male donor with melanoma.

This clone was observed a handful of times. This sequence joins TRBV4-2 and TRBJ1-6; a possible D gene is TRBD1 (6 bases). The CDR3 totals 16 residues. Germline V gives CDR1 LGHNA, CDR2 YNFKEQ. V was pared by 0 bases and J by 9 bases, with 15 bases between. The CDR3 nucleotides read TGTGCCAGCAGCCAAGATGGGTCGGGGGCTGGTTCACCCCTCCACTTT. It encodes CASSQDGSGAGSPLHF.

DNA for the CDR3: TGTGCCAGCAGCTTGTCGGGTTTATGGACTGAAGCTTTCTTT. Translated: CASSLSGLWTEAFF. J is TRBJ1-1 and V is TRBV7-2; D gene uncertain. Germline-derived CDR1 and CDR2 are SGHTA and FQGNSA. This CDR3 has 14 residues. V was pared by 3 bases and J by 5 bases, with 13 bases between.

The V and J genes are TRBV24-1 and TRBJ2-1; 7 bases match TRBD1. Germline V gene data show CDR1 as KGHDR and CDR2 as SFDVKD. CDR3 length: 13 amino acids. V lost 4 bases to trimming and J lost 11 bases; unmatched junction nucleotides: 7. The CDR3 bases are TGTGCCACCAGTGACACAGACAGGGACCAGCAGTTCTTC. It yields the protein CATSDTDRDQQFF.